The next 9 T cell receptor beta chains were all read from a single sample in a study of shared clonotypes between healthy human individuals. Naivety among CD8 cells was defined by CD45RO negativity and positive CCR7 selection, thereby excluding terminally differentiated effector memory CD45RA+ cells. Sequencing was performed with immunoSEQ multiplex PCR; in TCRdb, only in-frame clones are kept and a portion is missing. The repertoire has about 750,000 clones, 85% to 95% of them found once; the top ten carry approximately 25%. The sequenced sample consisted of naive CD8+ T cells sorted from blood. The receptors derive from a man aged 25-45 years in good health.

The V and J genes are TRBV7-9 and TRBJ1-2; D unresolved. The CDR3 length is 15 residues. Looked up from germline, CDR1 is SEHNR and CDR2 is FQNEAQ (reference sequence). Trimming took 1 base from V and 1 from J, leaving 10 bases between them. Written as DNA, the CDR3 is TGTGCCAGCAGCTTAGAGGTGCCCTATAACTATGGCTACACCTTC. Its protein product is CASSLEVPYNYGYTF.

The rearrangement uses TRBV5-4 and TRBJ1-2; 8 bases are shared with TRBD1. The trim removed 2 bases at V and 5 bases at J, leaving 8 bases unmatched. The CDR3 contains 15 residues. Per the germline V gene, CDR1 is SGHNT and CDR2 is YYREEE (reference sequence). The CDR3 region has the DNA TGTGCCAGCAGCTTAGGCCGGGACAGGAGATATGGCTACACCTTC. Protein product: CASSLGRDRRYGYTF.

The chain couples TRBV6-6 to TRBJ1-2; D ambiguous. Germline CDR1 MNHNY, CDR2 SVGAGI (reference sequence). The CDR3 runs 15 residues. V lost 2 bases to trimming and J lost 5 bases, with 15 bases between them. The CDR3 region is CASSYATGNVYGYTF. CDR3 in DNA: TGTGCCAGCAGTTACGCGACCGGGAACGTATATGGCTACACCTTC.

CDR3 bases: TGTGCCAGCAGCTCCACCAGGGTCTCCTACAATGAGCAGTTCTTC. Protein product: CASSSTRVSYNEQFF. The rearrangement links TRBV7-9 to TRBJ2-1; maybe TRBD1 (5 bases). The germline V gene has CDR1 SEHNR and CDR2 FQNEAQ (reference sequence). V was pared by 4 bases and J by 0 bases, with 10 bases between. CDR3 size: 15 residues.

On this clone: The sample carries other DNA sequences with the same CDR3. V and J are TRBV11-3 and TRBJ2-7; 9 bases align to TRBD1. CDR1 is SGHNT, CDR2 YENEEA, per germline. The trim removed 5 bases at V and 3 bases at J, leaving 2 bases unmatched. This CDR3 has 13 residues. CDR3 amino acids: CASSPGQGYEQYF. CDR3 bases: TGTGCCAGCAGCCCGGGACAGGGCTACGAGCAGTACTTC.

This sequence joins TRBV27 and TRBJ2-5, with 8 bases aligning to TRBD1. After removal of 8 bases from V and 5 bases from J, the junction contained 10 bases not matched to a gene. This CDR3 is 14 amino acids long. Germline CDR1 MNHEY, CDR2 SMNVEV (reference sequence). The CDR3 here is CASSRQGWLETQYF. The CDR3, as DNA: TGTGCCAGCTCTAGACAGGGGTGGTTGGAGACCCAGTACTTC.

The rearrangement links TRBV5-1 to TRBJ2-3; 14 positions agree with TRBD2. This CDR3 has 17 amino acids. V gave up 2 bases and J gave up 3 bases; unmatched junction bases: 5. Germline lookup yields CDR1 SGHRS and CDR2 YFSETQ. CDR3 nucleotides: TGCGCCAGCAGCTTTCGACTAGCGGGAGGGCCGACAGATACGCAGTATTTT. This encodes CASSFRLAGGPTDTQYF.

This rearrangement joins TRBV11-3 to TRBJ1-4; 7 nucleotides line up with TRBD1. Germline CDR1 and CDR2: SGHNT and YENEEA. J was trimmed by 0 bases and V by 4 bases; bases with no gene match: 8. The CDR3 runs to 17 residues. Here the CDR3 reads CASSSCRGGATNEKLFF. CDR3 DNA: TGTGCCAGCAGCTCCTGTAGAGGGGGCGCAACTAATGAAAAACTGTTTTTT.

The chain recombines TRBV14 with TRBJ1-1, with TRBD1 as a possible D gene (5 bases). Trimming removed 1 base at V and 3 bases at J, with 27 bases between. This CDR3 has 20 amino acids. CDR1 and CDR2 (germline): SGHDN, FVKESK. For the CDR3, the DNA is TGTGCCAGCAGCCAAGGTCTTAATGGCAGCAGGGTGAGAAAGGACACTGAAGCTTTCTTT. Translated, it gives CASSQGLNGSRVRKDTEAFF.